The T cell receptor beta chain described here comes from a study of Graves' ophthalmopathy and Graves' hyperthyroidism. Amplification targeted the TCR beta CDR3 regions, with RNA transcripts as the source material. HTBI primers were employed in first-round RT-PCR, then a second-round multiplex PCR followed. In TCRdb, the multiplex PCR reads were re-called with MiXCR into one record per CDR3 protein. The sample records hundreds of thousands of distinct CDR3 sequences, around a fifth being singletons. Deletions cut 6 bases from V and 3 bases from J, with 9 bases between. CDR3 length: 13 residues. Ophthalmopathic donors had moderate-to-severe activity, CAS ≥3 and NOSPECS ≥4, with disease that had lasted under 3 months. This clonotype was seen ten or more times.

The J gene is TRBJ1-3, the V gene TRBV12-3 or TRBV12-4; weak D call: TRBD1 (6 bases). The sequence came from a woman aged 50 to 60 with Graves' ophthalmopathy. What was sequenced was peripheral blood. The CDR3 coding sequence is TGTGCCAGCAGGGGGGCTGGTGGAAACACCATATATTTT. Protein product: CASRGAGGNTIYF.